This T cell receptor (beta chain) was documented in a study of blood T cell repertoires in COVID-19. Across the whole study: Nucleic acid was either cDNA or gDNA, and it came from T cells, B-cell-depleted T cells, or PBMCs.

In the original workflow: Cell counts per sample came from amplifying reference gene primers. Generated by immunoSEQ multiplex PCR, the TCRdb table keeps only in-frame clones and is missing some. V and J calls plus clone size are reproduced from that table; the DNA served to infer D and trimming. The table shows roughly 190,000 clones, with 76% occurring only once. The V gene's germline CDR1 is SEHNR and CDR2 FQNEAQ (reference sequence). The CDR3 is made up of 16 amino acids. The V end lost 0 bases, the J end lost 1 base, and 10 bases lay between the germline ends. Across about two dozen US areas, participants ranged in age from about 18 to 100 years. Which cohort a participant joined came from the clinical history participants gave.

Sequences were obtained from PBMCs or T cells enriched from blood (not recorded which). The chain links TRBV7-9 to TRBJ1-5; D gene unclear. This clonotype originated in a woman aged 45 to 65 with acute COVID-19. In DNA form, the CDR3 reads TGTGCCAGCAGCTTAGCGGCGGGAACGAGCAATCAGCCCCAGCATTTT. This encodes CASSLAAGTSNQPQHF. Drawing the rest from reference TRBV7-9 and TRBJ1-5, the complete variable domain is DTGVSQNPRHKITKRGQNVTFRCDPISEHNRLYWYRQTLGQGPEFLTYFQNEAQLEKSRLLSDRFSAERPKGSFSTLEIQRTEQGDSAMYLCASSLAAGTSNQPQHFGDGTRLSIL.